The clone carrying this T cell receptor (beta chain) was recorded only once. The antigen remains undetermined. This may be a read error, as it is one base from a much larger clone. The record originates from a study of molecular identifiers for immune sequencing clone quantification. Germline lookup yields CDR1 DFQATT and CDR2 SNEGSKA (reference sequence). The CDR3 is 16 residues long. The ends were cut back, 5 bases at V and 6 bases at J, with 26 bases in the middle. Findings and limits, study-wide: Under 1% of molecules in naive cells, but over 99% of effector molecules, belonged to clones above 20 RNA copies.

A single record per CDR3 protein comes from TCRdb applying MiXCR to the PCR reads. The repertoire holds about 630,000 distinct CDR3 sequences, with roughly 23% as singletons. The sample taken for sequencing was naive CD8+ T cells from blood, with Jurkat cell RNA spiked in. Subset here: FACS-sorted CD8+CD4-CCR7+CD45RA+ naive T cells. This clonotype was sampled from a human donor in good health. Some libraries in this study had Jurkat cell RNA spiked in. The chain is built from TRBV20-1 and TRBJ2-7, with unresolved D. The CDR3 spells CSAWVMDGWVVGEQYF. As DNA, the CDR3 is TGCAGTGCTTGGGTCATGGACGGGTGGGTAGTCGGCGAGCAGTACTTC.